The 19 T cell receptor beta chains below all came from one sample that was sequenced in a study of blood T cells in healthy people across ages. Using a J-beta primer mix together with a sample-barcoded 5' primer, a second PCR was run for roughly 6 to 11 cycles. Using its own MiXCR run on the 5' RACE reads, TCRdb lists one record per CDR3 protein. The sample records around 1,500,000 distinct CDR3 sequences, roughly 30% being singletons. Sequences were obtained from blood. These receptors originate from a woman between 25 and 40 years old in good health.

This clonotype turned up a few times. The chain's CDR3 is CSATSFGTANYGYTF. The CDR3 DNA reads as TGCAGTGCCACCTCATTCGGGACAGCTAACTATGGCTACACCTTC. This chain joins TRBV20-1 and TRBJ1-2; the match to TRBD1 covers 7 bases. The germline V gene encodes CDR1 DFQATT and CDR2 SNEGSKA (reference sequence). Trimming cost V 6 bases and J 0 bases; bases outside gene matches: 10. CDR3 size: 15 residues.

This clonotype has just a few counts. Written as DNA, the CDR3 is TGTGCCAGCACTTCGGGGCGACGGTTGGGGCCTAAGACCTACGAGCAGTACTTC. Translated: CASTSGRRLGPKTYEQYF. This sequence joins TRBV11-2 and TRBJ2-7, with D perhaps matching TRBD1 or TRBD2 (5 bases each). This CDR3 region has 18 residues. Germline V gene lookup returns CDR1 SGHAT and CDR2 FQNNGV. With 7 bases removed from V and 2 bases from J, the gap between germline ends came to 27 bases. The full variable domain, in which reference TRBV11-2 and TRBJ2-7 provide the parts outside the CDR3, is EAGVAQSPRYKIIEKRQSVAFWCNPISGHATLYWYQQILGQGPKLLIQFQNNGVVDDSQLPKDRFSAERLKGVDSTLKIQPAKLEDSAVYLCASTSGRRLGPKTYEQYFGPGTRLTVT.

In regard to this clonotype: One end of the junction varies from germline; a read error may be responsible. The J gene is TRBJ2-6, the V gene TRBV9; no clear D gene. CDR3 length: 17 residues. Germline V gene lookup returns CDR1 SGDLS and CDR2 YYNGEE. The CDR3 DNA reads TGTGCCAGCAGCGTAGTGGCAGCGCACTCTGGGGTCAACGTCCTGACTTTC. Amino acid sequence: CASSVVAAHSGVNVLTF.

The CDR3 nucleotides are TGTGCCAGCAGCTTCAGTAGAGATGGCTACACCTTC. Protein sequence: CASSFSRDGYTF. The chain combines TRBV5-5 with TRBJ1-2; D is ambiguous. From germline, CDR1 is SGHKS and CDR2 YYEKEE (reference sequence). V was shortened by 2 bases and J by 6 bases, with 8 bases between the two germline ends. There are 12 residues in the CDR3.

The V call is TRBV28, the J call TRBJ2-3; 7 bases align to TRBD2. V gave up 2 bases and J gave up 2 bases; unmatched junction bases: 7. The CDR3 runs to 16 residues. Germline loops: CDR1 MDHEN, CDR2 SYDVKM. CDR3 sequence reads: CASSLSSGRDTDTQYF. The DNA of the CDR3 is TGTGCCAGCAGTTTAAGTTCGGGGAGGGACACAGATACGCAGTATTTT.

V usage is TRBV30 and J usage is TRBJ1-2, with unresolved D. The CDR3 has 14 amino acids. Germline CDR1 reads GTSNPN; CDR2 reads SVGIG (reference sequence). Trimming left V 2 bases short and J 2 bases short, with 12 bases between. The CDR3 DNA reads as TGTGCCTGGAGTCCGGGCAGAGAGAACTATGGCTACACCTTC. Encoded protein: CAWSPGRENYGYTF.

V usage is TRBV4-3 and J usage is TRBJ2-1; D is ambiguous. CDR1 is LGHNA and CDR2 is YSLEER in the germline V gene. Trimming stripped 1 base from V and 2 bases from J, with 15 bases between. The CDR3 sequence is 17 residues long. The CDR3 loop reads CASSQGTSGSAYNEQFF. The CDR3 DNA follows: TGCGCCAGCAGCCAAGGGACCTCTGGCTCGGCCTACAATGAGCAGTTCTTC.

The chain carries TRBV2 and TRBJ2-4; perhaps D is TRBD1 or TRBD2 (5 bases each). The CDR3 consists of 13 residues. Germline CDR1 SNHLY, CDR2 FYNNEI. The V end was cut by 3 bases, the J end by 6 bases, with 9 bases between. CDR3 nucleotides: TGTGCCAGCAGTGATGGGGACGCAAACATTCAGTACTTC. Translating it yields CASSDGDANIQYF.

The rearrangement links TRBV10-2 to TRBJ1-1, with unresolved D. The CDR3 runs to 15 residues. V was clipped by 3 bases and J by 1 base, with 12 bases between them. CDR1 and CDR2 (germline): WSHSY, SAAADI. DNA for the CDR3: TGCGCCAGCAGTGATGGACCTCCCCCGAACACTGAAGCTTTCTTT. Amino acids: CASSDGPPPNTEAFF.

Concerning this clonotype: A much more abundant neighbour one base away suggests this may be a read error. The CDR3 region has the DNA TGTGCCAGCAGCGTAGAGGATAGCAATCAGCCCCAGCATTTT. Its protein product is CASSVEDSNQPQHF. The V call is TRBV9, the J call TRBJ1-5; D gene unclear. The ends were cut back, 0 bases at V and 0 bases at J, with 4 bases in the middle. In germline, CDR1 is SGDLS, CDR2 YYNGEE. The CDR3 totals 14 residues.

The CDR3 DNA is TGTGCCAGCAGCGTAGTCCCAGGGGGCTCAGATACGCAGTATTTT. Its protein product is CASSVVPGGSDTQYF. The chain couples TRBV9 to TRBJ2-3, with 8 bases lining up with TRBD1. V was clipped by 0 bases and J by 4 bases; unmatched bases: 4. The CDR3 has 15 amino acids. The germline V gene encodes CDR1 SGDLS and CDR2 YYNGEE.

This clonotype was found a few times. The gene calls are TRBV19 and TRBJ2-3, with no clear D. Germline V gives CDR1 LNHDA, CDR2 SQIVND (reference sequence). CDR3 length equals 13 residues. The V and J ends lost 3 bases and 3 bases respectively, with 7 bases between them. CDR3 sequence reads: CASSMRPTDTQYF. As DNA, the CDR3 is TGTGCCAGTAGTATGAGGCCGACAGATACGCAGTATTTT.

The chain links TRBV9 to TRBJ1-2; 7 bases align to TRBD1. The J segment lost 0 bases and the V segment lost 3 bases, leaving 5 bases of the junction unmatched. CDR1 and CDR2 (germline): SGDLS, YYNGEE. CDR3 length equals 15 residues. This CDR3 reads CASSDAGTANYGYTF. In DNA form, the CDR3 reads TGTGCCAGCAGCGATGCCGGGACAGCTAACTATGGCTACACCTTC.

The chain is built from TRBV28 and TRBJ1-5, with D perhaps TRBD1 (5 bases). Per germline, CDR1 MDHEN and CDR2 SYDVKM. The CDR3 has 13 residues. Trimming stripped 2 bases from V and 9 bases from J, with 11 bases between. This CDR3 reads CASSLGQGGPQHF. The CDR3 DNA reads as TGTGCCAGCAGTTTAGGGCAGGGAGGGCCCCAGCATTTT.

V and J are TRBV4-1 and TRBJ1-4, with 9 positions matching TRBD1. The J segment lost 5 bases and the V segment lost 4 bases, leaving 8 bases of the junction unmatched. This CDR3 comprises 16 residues. The germline V gene has CDR1 MGHRA and CDR2 YSYEKL. In DNA, the CDR3 is TGCGCCAGCAGCCCCCGACCGGGACAGGGAAATGAAAAACTGTTTTTT. Translating gives CASSPRPGQGNEKLFF.

This clonotype was detected only once. This may stem from a read error, because a much larger clone lies one nucleotide away. The gene calls are TRBV12-3 or TRBV12-4 and TRBJ2-1; 12 nucleotides align to TRBD2. The CDR3 is made up of 15 amino acids. The CDR3 sequence is CASSPRLAGDPKQLF. CDR3 DNA sequence: TGTGCCAGCAGTCCGCGACTAGCGGGGGACCCAAAGCAGTTGTTC.

The CDR3 protein is CASSLAGLAGVTGELFF. The CDR3, as DNA: TGTGCCAGCAGCTTAGCAGGACTAGCGGGAGTTACCGGGGAGCTGTTTTTT. The chain uses TRBV7-7 and TRBJ2-2, with 13 bases matching TRBD2. The CDR3 is 17 amino acids. CDR1 is SSHAT and CDR2 is FNYEAQ in the germline V gene (reference sequence). V lost 0 bases and J lost 5; bases outside the gene matches: 3.

This clonotype occurred many times. The rearrangement links TRBV6-6 to TRBJ2-4; tentatively, D is TRBD1 or TRBD2 (6 bases each). The CDR3 loop spans 15 amino acids. Germline loops: CDR1 MNHNY, CDR2 SVGAGI (reference sequence). V was clipped by 2 bases and J by 6 bases, with 14 bases between them. CDR3 coding DNA: TGTGCCAGCAGTTACCTAACGGGGGCTGGAAACATTCAGTACTTC. Protein: CASSYLTGAGNIQYF.

V is TRBV20-1 and J is TRBJ1-4; weak D call: TRBD1 (5 bases). V lost 5 bases and J 3 bases, leaving 10 bases between the germline ends. CDR1 DFQATT and CDR2 SNEGSKA come from the germline V gene (reference sequence). The CDR3 extends over 13 amino acids. CDR3 nucleotide sequence: TGCAGTGCTCGGTCGGGACCTAATGAAAAACTGTTTTTT. Protein sequence: CSARSGPNEKLFF.